Listed below are T cell receptor beta chains from one sample, sequenced in a study of T cells expressing NK-cell markers. TCRdb derives one entry per CDR3 protein from the 5' RACE reads, leaving out DNA. This sample's table reports 550,000 to 600,000 distinct CDR3 sequences. Specimen: blood T cells: a sorted CD56 or NKG2C T cell subset, CD4+ or CD8+ T cells, or bulk PBMC T cells (not recorded which). The receptors here all came from a man in his late teens or twenties in good health. Both conserved end residues are part of each CDR3.

>TRBV5-8|TRBJ2-3|16
CASSLGLAGNTDTQYF
>TRBV18|TRBJ2-3|14
CASSAGVRTDTQYF
>TRBV7-9|TRBJ2-5|16
CASSPLPGNGEETQYF
>TRBV6-5|TRBJ1-2|18
CASSYTRQGARGLIGYTF
>TRBV7-6|TRBJ2-1|18
CASSFRGGGAPNYNEQFF
>TRBV11-1|TRBJ1-1|12
CASSQTQGTAFF
>TRBV5-1|TRBJ2-3|14
CASSTGIDTDTQYF
>TRBV28|TRBJ2-3|13
CASSFGAEDTQYF
>TRBV28|TRBJ2-1|16
CASPPRQTGGTNEQFF
>TRBV24-1|TRBJ2-3|14
CATSGDERTDTQYF
>TRBV7-9|TRBJ1-1|14
CASTSKQENTEAFF
>TRBV29-1|TRBJ1-4|13
CSVRGTGGEKLFF
>TRBV29-1|TRBJ2-5|14
CSSTDRLSQETQYF
>TRBV12-3/TRBV12-4|TRBJ2-5|12
CASNGAGWAQYF
>TRBV5-1|TRBJ2-3|14
CASSRPSGTDTQYF
>TRBV7-2|TRBJ2-3|15
CASSLGSGSTDTQYF
>TRBV29-1|TRBJ2-1|14
CSVHPGLQINEQFF
>TRBV5-1|TRBJ1-6|14
CASSYGGLRNPLHF
>TRBV12-3/TRBV12-4|TRBJ2-3|15
CASSSTGMVTDTQYF
>TRBV6-2/TRBV6-3|TRBJ1-6|18
CASMSRTSKTIYNSPLHF
>TRBV21-1|TRBJ2-3|17
CASSPGWLATNTDTQYF
>TRBV5-1|TRBJ2-1|15
CASSAPETSNNEQFF
>TRBV6-5|TRBJ2-1|13
CASSSDRVNEQFF
>TRBV25-1|TRBJ2-3|14
CATQGREGTDTQYF